What follows are 5 T cell receptor beta chains derived from one specimen sequenced in a study of T cell changes during pregnancy in multiple sclerosis. The method was immunoSEQ multiplex PCR; TCRdb's version includes in-frame clones alone and lacks a portion of them. The table has 35,000 to 40,000 clones, 88% seen once. Sequences were derived from CD4+ T cells from peripheral blood mononuclear cells, sampled before pregnancy. All receptors come from a female donor with multiple sclerosis, enrolled in a pregnancy study.

This chain links TRBV6-5 with TRBJ2-3; no reliable D call. The CDR3 totals 14 residues. Germline CDR1 reads MNHEY; CDR2 reads SVGAGI. Trimming removed 6 bases from V and 4 bases from J, with 14 bases in between. CDR3 region: CASSGSKIADTQYF. The CDR3, as DNA: TGTGCCAGCAGCGGGTCCAAGATAGCAGATACGCAGTATTTT.

The V and J genes are TRBV10-3 and TRBJ2-7; D gene uncertain. Trimming removed 4 bases from V and 5 bases from J, with 12 bases in between. CDR3 length: 13 amino acids. The germline gives CDR1 ENHRY, CDR2 SYGVKD. Here the CDR3 reads CAISVINSDEQYF. Here the CDR3 DNA reads TGTGCCATCAGTGTGATTAACTCGGACGAGCAGTACTTC.

The genes are TRBV7-9 and TRBJ2-5; 9 bases match TRBD1. Germline lookup yields CDR1 SEHNR and CDR2 FQNEAQ (reference sequence). The CDR3 runs to 13 residues. Germline trimming cut 5 bases from V and 3 bases from J; bases unmatched to any gene: 1. DNA for the CDR3: TGTGCCAGCAGCCGGGACAGGGAAGAGACCCAGTACTTC. It specifies CASSRDREETQYF.

This chain connects TRBV5-1 to TRBJ1-1; 8 bases fit TRBD1. Looked up from germline, CDR1 is SGHRS and CDR2 is YFSETQ. Unmatched junction bases numbered 5, after V lost 0 bases and J lost 4 bases. CDR3 length equals 15 residues. CDR3 region: CASSLATGGGTEAFF. CDR3 DNA: TGCGCCAGCAGCTTGGCCACAGGGGGAGGCACTGAAGCTTTCTTT.

This clone was observed once. The CDR3 is CAWSVRTGIMNTEAFF. In DNA form, the CDR3 reads TGTGCCTGGAGTGTACGGACAGGGATAATGAACACTGAAGCTTTCTTT. The chain is built from TRBV30 and TRBJ1-1; 8 positions match TRBD1. CDR3 length: 16 residues. In germline, CDR1 is GTSNPN, CDR2 SVGIG (reference sequence). After removal of 0 bases from V and 0 bases from J, the junction contained 6 bases not matched to a gene.